This T cell receptor (beta chain) was observed in a study of blood T cell repertoires in COVID-19. V lost 4 bases to trimming and J lost 8 bases, with 11 bases between them. Per the germline V gene, CDR1 is DFQATT and CDR2 is SNEGSKA (reference sequence). The CDR3 sequence is 11 residues long. Profiling relied on immunoSEQ multiplex PCR, and the TCRdb table lists in-frame clones only, not all of them. The sample consists of around 130,000 clones, more than 90% of them appearing once. V usage is TRBV20-1 and J usage is TRBJ1-2; D not certain. This TCR came from a man aged 60 to 75 with COVID-19, enrolled during active disease. The specimen sequenced was peripheral blood. The DNA for the CDR3 is TGCAGTGCTACGCAGGTAAAAGGCTACACCTTC. The encoded protein is CSATQVKGYTF.